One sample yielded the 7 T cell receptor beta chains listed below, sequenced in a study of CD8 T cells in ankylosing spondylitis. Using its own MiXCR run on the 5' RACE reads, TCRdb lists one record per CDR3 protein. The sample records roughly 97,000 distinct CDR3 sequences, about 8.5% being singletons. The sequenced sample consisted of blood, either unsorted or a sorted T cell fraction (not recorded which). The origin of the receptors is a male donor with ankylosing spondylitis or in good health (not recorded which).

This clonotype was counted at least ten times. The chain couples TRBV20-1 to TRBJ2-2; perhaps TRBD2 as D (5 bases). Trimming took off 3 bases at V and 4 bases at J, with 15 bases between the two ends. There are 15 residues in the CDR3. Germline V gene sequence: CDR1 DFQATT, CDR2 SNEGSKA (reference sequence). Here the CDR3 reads CSARPPRAGTGELFF. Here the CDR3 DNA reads TGCAGTGCTAGGCCTCCTCGGGCGGGCACCGGGGAGCTGTTTTTT.

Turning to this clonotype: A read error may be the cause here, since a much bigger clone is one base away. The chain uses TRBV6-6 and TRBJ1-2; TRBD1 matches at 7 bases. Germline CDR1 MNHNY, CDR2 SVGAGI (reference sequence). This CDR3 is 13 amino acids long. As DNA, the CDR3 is TGTGCCAGCAACGGAGGACAGGACTATGGCCACACCTTC. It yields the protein CASNGGQDYGHTF.

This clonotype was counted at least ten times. The CDR3 spells CASNSRSDTQYF. The CDR3 coding sequence is TGTGCCAGCAATAGTAGGTCAGATACGCAGTATTTT. This chain uses TRBV12-3 or TRBV12-4 with TRBJ2-3; D gene unclear. This CDR3 contains 12 residues. V gave up 7 bases and J gave up 4 bases, with 9 bases separating them.

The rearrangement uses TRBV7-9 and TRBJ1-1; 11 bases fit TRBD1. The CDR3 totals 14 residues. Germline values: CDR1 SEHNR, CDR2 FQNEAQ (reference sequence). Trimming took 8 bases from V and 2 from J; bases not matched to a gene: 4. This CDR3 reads CASGDRGINTEAFF. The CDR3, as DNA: TGTGCCAGCGGGGACAGGGGGATTAACACTGAAGCTTTCTTT.

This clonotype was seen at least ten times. CDR3 coding DNA: TGTGCCAGCAGCGTAGGCAGGGACACTGAAGCTTTCTTT. Its protein is CASSVGRDTEAFF. This chain connects TRBV9 to TRBJ1-1; a weak D match, TRBD1 (5 bases). Trimming removed 0 bases at V and 3 bases at J, with 6 bases between. The CDR3 extends over 13 amino acids. Germline-derived CDR1 and CDR2 are SGDLS and YYNGEE.

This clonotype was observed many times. CDR3 residues: CASGAAGSGGPRTQYF. CDR3 DNA: TGTGCCAGCGGAGCCGCCGGGAGCGGGGGGCCCCGGACGCAGTATTTT. The rearrangement joins TRBV6-1 to TRBJ2-3; 9 bases map to TRBD2. The CDR3 totals 16 residues. The V gene's germline CDR1 is MNHNS and CDR2 SASEGT. V dropped 8 bases and J dropped 9; count of bases not matched to a gene: 18.

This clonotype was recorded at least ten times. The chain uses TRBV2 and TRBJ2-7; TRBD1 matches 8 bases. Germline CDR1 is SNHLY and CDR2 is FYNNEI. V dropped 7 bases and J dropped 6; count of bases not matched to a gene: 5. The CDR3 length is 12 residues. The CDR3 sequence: CASNRQGFEQYF. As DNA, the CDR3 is TGTGCCAGCAACCGACAGGGGTTCGAGCAGTACTTC.